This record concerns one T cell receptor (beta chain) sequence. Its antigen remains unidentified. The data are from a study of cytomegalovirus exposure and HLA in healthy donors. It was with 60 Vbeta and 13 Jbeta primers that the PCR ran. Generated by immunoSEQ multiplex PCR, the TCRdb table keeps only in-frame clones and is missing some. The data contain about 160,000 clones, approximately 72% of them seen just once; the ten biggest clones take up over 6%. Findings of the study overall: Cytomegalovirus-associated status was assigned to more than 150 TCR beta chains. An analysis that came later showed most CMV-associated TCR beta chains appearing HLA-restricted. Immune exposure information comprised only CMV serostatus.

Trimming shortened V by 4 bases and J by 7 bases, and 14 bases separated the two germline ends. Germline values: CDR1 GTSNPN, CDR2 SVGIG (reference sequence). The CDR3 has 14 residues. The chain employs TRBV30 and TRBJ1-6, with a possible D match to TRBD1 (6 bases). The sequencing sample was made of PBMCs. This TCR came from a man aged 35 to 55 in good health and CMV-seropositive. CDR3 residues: CAWTQGMGNSPLHF. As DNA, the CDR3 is TGTGCCTGGACCCAGGGGATGGGGAATTCACCCCTCCACTTT. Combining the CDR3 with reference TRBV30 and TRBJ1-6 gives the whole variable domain SQTIHQWPATLVQPVGSPLSLECTVEGTSNPNLYWYRQAAGRGLQLLFYSVGIGQISSEVPQNLSASRPQDRQFILSSKKLLLSDSGFYLCAWTQGMGNSPLHFGNGTRLTVT.